A single sample is the source of the 25 T cell receptor beta chains below, sequenced in a study of T cell responses to AZD1222 COVID-19 vaccine (TCRdb year 2021). The time point label, read with the paper, signifies: about 28 days (+/-7) after the second vaccine dose. This sample's treatment or condition label indicates: meningococcal conjugate vaccine given as trial control. Library creation used the immunoSEQ multiplex PCR assay. TCRdb stores this immuneACCESS table with in-frame sequences only. Part of the clones is absent; in the studies checked, under half of the shortfall reflects unresolved V genes, and no reason is known for the rest. This sample has 180,000 or so clones in its table, and approximately 92% of those were observed once. Together, the top ten hold approximately 0.98% of the sample. The source material was peripheral blood, sampled 28 days after the second dose of the MenACWY control vaccine. Every receptor here comes from an adult who received the MenACWY meningococcal vaccine as a control.

The V call is TRBV6-5, the J call TRBJ1-6, with a possible D match to TRBD1 (5 bases). V gave up 2 bases and J gave up 1 base, with 6 bases separating them. Germline V lookup: CDR1 MNHEY, CDR2 SVGAGI. The CDR3 is 15 amino acids. The CDR3 reads CASSYEGSYNSPLHF. Written as DNA, the CDR3 is TGTGCCAGCAGTTACGAGGGGTCCTATAATTCACCCCTCCACTTT.

This clone was picked up one time. The chain couples TRBV7-2 to TRBJ2-4, with D hard to call. V was pared by 3 bases and J by 1 base, with 10 bases between. Germline assignment: CDR1 SGHTA and CDR2 FQGNSA. CDR3 length equals 15 residues. The CDR3 reads CASSLEGPAKNIQYF. The CDR3 bases are TGTGCCAGCAGCTTGGAAGGCCCGGCCAAAAACATTCAGTACTTC. The variable domain in full, completed from reference TRBV7-2 and TRBJ2-4, reads GAGVSQSPSNKVTEKGKDVELRCDPISGHTALYWYRQSLGQGLEFLIYFQGNSAPDKSGLPSDRFSAERTGGSVSTLTIQRTQQEDSAVYLCASSLEGPAKNIQYFGAGTRLSVL.

The chain recombines TRBV7-2 with TRBJ2-7; D is unclear. Trimming cost V 2 bases and J 6 bases, with 14 bases left between them. Per the germline V gene, CDR1 is SGHTA and CDR2 is FQGNSA. The CDR3 has 14 amino acids. The CDR3 reads CASSLNTLPSEQYF. The CDR3 DNA reads as TGTGCCAGCAGCTTAAATACCTTGCCCAGCGAGCAGTACTTC.

The CDR3: CAWSVRGQGYTF. The CDR3 DNA reads as TGTGCCTGGAGTGTTCGGGGGCAAGGCTACACCTTC. The V and J genes are TRBV30 and TRBJ1-2, with D perhaps TRBD1 (6 bases). Deletions cut 0 bases from V and 8 bases from J, with 10 bases between. The germline CDR1 and CDR2 sequences are GTSNPN and SVGIG (reference sequence). This CDR3 region has 12 residues.

CDR3 bases: TGCGCCAGCAGGGACGACAGGGCTGGTGGCTACACCTTC. Translating it yields CASRDDRAGGYTF. The chain has TRBV5-1 and TRBJ1-2, with 7 bases aligning to TRBD1. The germline V gene encodes CDR1 SGHRS and CDR2 YFSETQ. Losses at the gene ends were 5 bases for V and 7 bases for J; bases not matched to a gene: 8. The CDR3 contains 13 residues.

This rearrangement joins TRBV7-9 to TRBJ2-2, with 9 bases aligning to TRBD1. CDR1 is SEHNR, CDR2 FQNEAQ, per germline (reference sequence). This CDR3 has 14 amino acids. J gave up 6 bases and V 1 base, and 0 bases lay outside the gene matches. CDR3 in amino acids: CASSLGQGAGELFF. The DNA for the CDR3 is TGTGCCAGCAGCTTAGGACAGGGGGCCGGGGAGCTGTTTTTT.

The chain recombines TRBV5-4 with TRBJ2-7; 9 positions match TRBD2. The CDR3 extends over 16 amino acids. The J segment lost 7 bases and the V segment lost 5 bases, leaving 16 bases of the junction unmatched. The V gene's germline CDR1 is SGHNT and CDR2 YYREEE (reference sequence). The CDR3 here is CASSHPPGGGAQEQYF. Here the CDR3 DNA reads TGTGCCAGCAGTCACCCCCCAGGCGGGGGGGCTCAAGAGCAGTACTTC.

The V and J genes are TRBV5-1 and TRBJ2-2, with 9 bases that match TRBD2. V trimming: 0 bases; J trimming: 6 bases; junction bases outside the gene matches: 3. Germline values: CDR1 SGHRS, CDR2 YFSETQ. CDR3 length equals 15 residues. The CDR3 here is CASSLVAGAPGELFF. As DNA, the CDR3 is TGCGCCAGCAGCTTGGTAGCGGGGGCACCCGGGGAGCTGTTTTTT.

J is TRBJ2-1 and V is TRBV5-1; D is uncertain. CDR1 is SGHRS and CDR2 is YFSETQ in the germline V gene. This CDR3 has 14 amino acids. V lost 0 bases and J 2 bases, leaving 6 bases between the germline ends. The CDR3, as DNA: TGCGCCAGCAGCTTGGACTACCCCTACAATGAGCAGTTCTTC. Translated, it gives CASSLDYPYNEQFF.

For the CDR3, the DNA is TGTGCCACCCGCCGGGACACCCGGGGTGGCTACACCTTC. It codes for CATRRDTRGGYTF. This rearrangement joins TRBV19 to TRBJ1-2, with D tentatively TRBD1 (6 bases). Trimming stripped 10 bases from V and 7 bases from J, with 19 bases between. The CDR3 extends over 13 amino acids. Germline values: CDR1 LNHDA, CDR2 SQIVND (reference sequence).

The V gene is TRBV4-1, the J gene TRBJ2-5; TRBD1 is a possible D gene (6 bases). The CDR3 spans 16 residues. Per germline, CDR1 MGHRA and CDR2 YSYEKL. Trimming took off 3 bases at V and 2 bases at J, with 16 bases between the two ends. CDR3 in DNA: TGCGCCAGCAGCCACCAGACAGGCCCCCGACAAGAGACCCAGTACTTC. As protein: CASSHQTGPRQETQYF.

The V gene is TRBV19, the J gene TRBJ1-2, with D possibly TRBD1 on 6 matching bases. Germline CDR1 and CDR2: LNHDA and SQIVND (reference sequence). The CDR3 is 15 amino acids. Trimming cost V 3 bases and J 2 bases, with 13 bases left between them. The CDR3 reads CASSIGQSLNYGYTF. The CDR3 nucleotides read TGTGCCAGTAGTATCGGACAGAGCTTGAACTATGGCTACACCTTC.

This chain joins TRBV5-6 and TRBJ1-1; 11 bases fit TRBD1. V trimming: 3 bases; J trimming: 5 bases; junction bases outside the gene matches: 6. The CDR3 sequence is 15 residues long. Germline V lookup: CDR1 SGHDT, CDR2 YYEEEE. Written as DNA, the CDR3 is TGTGCCAGCAGCTGGGGACAGGGGGGTTTTACTGAAGCTTTCTTT. Residues: CASSWGQGGFTEAFF.

The V gene is TRBV28, the J gene TRBJ2-7; D may match TRBD1 or TRBD2 (5 bases each). Looked up from germline, CDR1 is MDHEN and CDR2 is SYDVKM. Trimming left V 2 bases short and J 5 bases short, with 7 bases between. The CDR3 totals 12 residues. The CDR3 sequence: CASSLRGNEQYF. The CDR3 DNA reads as TGTGCCAGCAGTTTACGGGGCAACGAGCAGTACTTC.

The J gene is TRBJ2-5, the V gene TRBV16; the D gene is possibly TRBD2 (6 bases). Germline CDR1 is KGHSY and CDR2 is FQNENV. The CDR3 contains 17 residues. Trimming removed 4 bases from V and 4 bases from J, with 22 bases in between. The CDR3 nucleotides read TGTGCCAGCAGCCGGGGTCCTAGCGATCTTTCCCCAGAGACCCAGTACTTC. Translating gives CASSRGPSDLSPETQYF.

This chain uses TRBV19 with TRBJ1-1; the match to TRBD1 covers 11 bases. This CDR3 has 14 amino acids. V lost 9 bases and J lost 7; bases outside the gene matches: 10. Germline loops: CDR1 LNHDA, CDR2 SQIVND (reference sequence). This chain's CDR3 is CASEDRGLLVEAFF. The CDR3 DNA reads TGTGCCAGCGAGGACAGGGGGCTTTTAGTTGAAGCTTTCTTT. Variable domain in full (rest from reference TRBV19 and TRBJ1-1): DGGITQSPKYLFRKEGQNVTLSCEQNLNHDAMYWYRQDPGQGLRLIYYSQIVNDFQKGDIAEGYSVSREKKESFPLTVTSAQKNPTAFYLCASEDRGLLVEAFFGQGTRLTVV.

The chain couples TRBV7-2 to TRBJ1-2; the D is unclear. Germline CDR1 is SGHTA and CDR2 is FQGNSA. The CDR3 is made up of 16 amino acids. Deletions cut 4 bases from V and 1 base from J, with 16 bases between. The CDR3 sequence: CASSSTLMTSNYGYTF. The CDR3 bases are TGTGCCAGCAGCTCTACCCTGATGACTAGTAACTATGGCTACACCTTC.

This clone has only a few counts. The chain carries TRBV6-1 and TRBJ2-3, with TRBD2 as a possible D gene (7 bases). Germline V CDR1 and CDR2: MNHNS, SASEGT. Trimming took off 3 bases at V and 1 base at J, with 17 bases between the two ends. The CDR3 loop spans 17 amino acids. CDR3 protein: CASSDTGGTVGTDTQYF. DNA for the CDR3: TGTGCCAGCAGTGACACGGGGGGCACCGTCGGCACAGATACGCAGTATTTT.

V gene TRBV7-9 combines with J gene TRBJ2-7, with 11 bases matching TRBD1. Unmatched junction bases numbered 13, after V lost 5 bases and J lost 7 bases. CDR3 length: 16 amino acids. The germline gives CDR1 SEHNR, CDR2 FQNEAQ (reference sequence). Here the CDR3 reads CASSLMTGTGGGEQYF. CDR3 DNA: TGTGCCAGCAGCCTTATGACCGGGACAGGGGGAGGAGAGCAGTACTTC.

The V and J genes are TRBV5-1 and TRBJ1-2; possibly TRBD1 for D (5 bases). Germline assignment: CDR1 SGHRS and CDR2 YFSETQ. This CDR3 has 14 amino acids. The V and J ends lost 4 bases and 4 bases respectively, with 14 bases between them. The CDR3 DNA follows: TGCGCCAGCAGCCCCCTTTGGGACTCCTATGGCTACACCTTC. Amino acid sequence: CASSPLWDSYGYTF. The complete variable domain, with remaining parts taken from reference TRBV5-1 and TRBJ1-2, reads KAGVTQTPRYLIKTRGQQVTLSCSPISGHRSVSWYQQTPGQGLQFLFEYFSETQRNKGNFPGRFSGRQFSNSRSEMNVSTLELGDSALYLCASSPLWDSYGYTFGSGTRLTVV.

The chain is built from TRBV2 and TRBJ1-2, with no clear D. Deletions cut 7 bases from V and 6 bases from J, with 15 bases between. Germline V gene lookup returns CDR1 SNHLY and CDR2 FYNNEI. CDR3 length: 13 amino acids. CDR3 region: CASTWEVPHGYTF. CDR3 sequence (DNA): TGTGCCAGCACCTGGGAGGTGCCCCATGGCTACACCTTC.

V and J are TRBV3-1 (or the pseudogene TRBV3-2) and TRBJ1-5; 8 nucleotides agree with TRBD1. The V segment lost 4 bases and the J segment 1 base; nucleotides outside the gene matches: 9. The germline V gene has CDR1 LGHDT and CDR2 YNNKEL (reference sequence). The CDR3 has 17 amino acids. In DNA, the CDR3 is TGTGCCAGCAGCCCCCGGACAGGGCACGGAAGCAATCAGCCCCAGCATTTT. Translating gives CASSPRTGHGSNQPQHF.

This clone has only one observation. The chain carries TRBV6-2 or TRBV6-3 and TRBJ2-5; TRBD2 aligns across 10 bases. There are 17 residues in the CDR3. The germline CDR1 and CDR2 sequences are MNHEY and SVGEGT. The V segment lost 5 bases and the J segment 4 bases; nucleotides outside the gene matches: 13. CDR3: CASSTRTSGTPRETQYF. CDR3 nucleotide sequence: TGTGCCAGCAGTACCCGGACTAGCGGAACCCCCCGAGAGACCCAGTACTTC.

V and J are TRBV18 and TRBJ1-2; D gene unclear. The CDR3 has 13 amino acids. Deletions cut 6 bases from V and 0 bases from J, with 8 bases between. Germline CDR1 reads KGHSH; CDR2 reads LQKENI. CDR3 sequence (DNA): TGTGCCAGCTCCCCTGCAGCTAACTATGGCTACACCTTC. This encodes CASSPAANYGYTF.

The V gene is TRBV6-2 or TRBV6-3, the J gene TRBJ2-7; 9 bases are a match to TRBD2. Unmatched junction bases numbered 8, after V lost 2 bases and J lost 3 bases. The germline V gene has CDR1 MNHEY and CDR2 SVGEGT. The CDR3 totals 16 residues. CDR3 DNA: TGTGCCAGCAGTTACCCGATACTAGCGGGCGGCTACGAGCAGTACTTC. Protein: CASSYPILAGGYEQYF.